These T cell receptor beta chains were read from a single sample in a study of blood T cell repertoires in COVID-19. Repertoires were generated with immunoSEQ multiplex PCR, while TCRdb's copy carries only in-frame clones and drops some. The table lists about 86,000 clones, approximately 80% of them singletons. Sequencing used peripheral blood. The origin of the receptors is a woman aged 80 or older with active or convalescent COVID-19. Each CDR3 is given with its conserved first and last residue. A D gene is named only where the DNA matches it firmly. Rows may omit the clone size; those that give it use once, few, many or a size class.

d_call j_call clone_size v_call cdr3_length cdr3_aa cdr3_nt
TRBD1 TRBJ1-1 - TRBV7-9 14 CASSFRDSYTEAFF TGTGCCAGCAGCTTCCGGGACAGCTACACTGAAGCTTTCTTT
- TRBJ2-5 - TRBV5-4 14 CASSLEGRGETQYF TGTGCCAGCAGCTTGGAGGGACGGGGGGAGACCCAGTACTTC
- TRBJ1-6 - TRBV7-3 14 CASSLKPLNSPLHF TGTGCCAGCAGCTTAAAGCCGCTAAATTCACCCCTCCACTTT
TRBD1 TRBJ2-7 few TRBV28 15 CASSSWTGGVDEQYF TGTGCCAGCAGTTCTTGGACAGGGGGGGTCGACGAGCAGTACTTC
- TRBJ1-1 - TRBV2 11 CASTQTLEAFF TGTGCCAGCACGCAGACACTTGAAGCTTTCTTT
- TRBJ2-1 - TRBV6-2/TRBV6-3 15 CASSSRGGKYNEQFF TGTGCCAGCAGCTCGCGGGGTGGAAAGTACAATGAGCAGTTCTTC
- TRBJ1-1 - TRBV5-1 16 CASSLVGVGMNTEAFF TGCGCCAGCAGCTTGGTAGGGGTTGGAATGAACACTGAAGCTTTCTTT
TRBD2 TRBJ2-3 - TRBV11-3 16 CASSPGLAESTDTQYF TGTGCCAGCAGCCCGGGACTAGCGGAAAGCACAGATACGCAGTATTTT
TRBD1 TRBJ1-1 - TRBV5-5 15 CASSSWTGRITEAFF TGTGCCAGCAGCTCCTGGACAGGGCGTATCACTGAAGCTTTCTTT
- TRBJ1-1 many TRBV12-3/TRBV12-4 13 CASSFQQNTEAFF TGTGCCAGCAGTTTTCAACAAAACACTGAAGCTTTCTTT
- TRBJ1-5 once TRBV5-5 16 CASSPGLPDPNQPQHF TGTGCCAGCAGCCCGGGGTTGCCCGATCCCAATCAGCCCCAGCATTTT
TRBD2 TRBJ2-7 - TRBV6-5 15 CASSYPLAGVEEQYF TGTGCCAGCAGTTACCCGCTAGCGGGAGTAGAGGAGCAGTACTTC
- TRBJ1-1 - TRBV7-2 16 CASSPRGRAGNTEAFF TGTGCCAGCAGCCCCCGCGGCAGGGCAGGGAACACTGAAGCTTTCTTT
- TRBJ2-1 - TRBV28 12 CASTQNYNEQFF TGTGCCAGCACACAAAATTACAATGAGCAGTTCTTC
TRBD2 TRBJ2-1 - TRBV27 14 CASSFLAGANEQFF TGTGCCAGCAGTTTCCTAGCGGGGGCTAATGAGCAGTTCTTC
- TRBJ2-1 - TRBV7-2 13 CASSSGLVNEQFF TGTGCCAGCAGCTCGGGACTCGTCAATGAGCAGTTCTTC
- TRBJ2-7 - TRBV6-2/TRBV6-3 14 CASGQDYNSYEQYF TGTGCCAGCGGCCAAGACTACAATTCCTACGAGCAGTACTTC
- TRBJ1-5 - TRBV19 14 CASRDIGDFQPQHF TGTGCCAGCAGGGATATTGGGGATTTTCAGCCCCAGCATTTT
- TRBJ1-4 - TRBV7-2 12 CASSLQGVELFF TGTGCCAGCAGCTTACAAGGGGTCGAACTGTTTTTT
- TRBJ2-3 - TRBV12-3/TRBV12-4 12 CASSLVRDTQYF TGTGCCAGCAGTTTAGTTAGAGATACGCAGTATTTT
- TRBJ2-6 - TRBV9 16 CASSDPDRPGANVLTF TGTGCCAGCAGCGACCCCGACAGGCCTGGGGCCAACGTCCTGACTTTC
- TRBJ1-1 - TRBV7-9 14 CASSLRGSPPEAFF TGTGCCAGCAGCTTAAGGGGGTCCCCCCCTGAAGCTTTCTTT
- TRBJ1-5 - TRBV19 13 CASSPWGEQPQHF TGTGCCAGTAGTCCTTGGGGGGAGCAGCCCCAGCATTTT
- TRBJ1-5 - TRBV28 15 CASSLGWGVNQPQHF TGTGCCAGCAGTTTAGGCTGGGGCGTGAATCAGCCCCAGCATTTT
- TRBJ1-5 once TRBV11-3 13 CASSLELSQPQHF TGTGCCAGCAGCTTGGAACTAAGTCAGCCCCAGCATTTT
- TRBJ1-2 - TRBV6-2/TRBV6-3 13 CASSQQGLYGYTF TGTGCCAGCAGCCAGCAGGGATTGTATGGCTACACCTTC
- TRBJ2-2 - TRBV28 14 CASNPRRDTGELFF TGTGCCAGCAACCCCAGGCGGGACACCGGGGAGCTGTTTTTT
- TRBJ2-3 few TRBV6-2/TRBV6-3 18 CASSYAGQGSGGPDTQYF TGTGCCAGCAGTTACGCGGGACAGGGTAGCGGGGGACCAGATACGCAGTATTTT
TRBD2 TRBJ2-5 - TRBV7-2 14 CASSFLAGGGTQYF TGTGCCAGCAGCTTCTTAGCGGGCGGCGGGACCCAGTACTTC
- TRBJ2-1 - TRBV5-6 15 CASSPMTGSYNEQFF TGTGCCAGCAGCCCGATGACAGGCTCCTACAATGAGCAGTTCTTC
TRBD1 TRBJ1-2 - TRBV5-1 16 CASSLESTGDLYGYTF TGCGCCAGCAGCTTGGAGTCGACAGGGGACCTCTATGGCTACACCTTC
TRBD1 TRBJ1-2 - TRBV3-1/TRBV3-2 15 CASSQVGQGTTPYTF TGTGCCAGCAGCCAAGTGGGACAGGGCACGACTCCCTACACCTTC
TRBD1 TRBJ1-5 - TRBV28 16 CASSSGQAYSNQPQHF TGTGCCAGCAGTTCTGGACAGGCCTATAGCAATCAGCCCCAGCATTTT
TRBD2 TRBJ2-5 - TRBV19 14 CASSRGGSQETQYF TGTGCCAGTAGTAGGGGGGGGAGCCAAGAGACCCAGTACTTC
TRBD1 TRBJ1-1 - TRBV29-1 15 CSVFGPGGSNTEAFF TGCAGCGTCTTTGGGCCAGGGGGATCGAACACTGAAGCTTTCTTT
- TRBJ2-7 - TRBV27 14 CASRTGFRSYEQYF TGTGCCAGCAGAACAGGATTCCGTTCCTACGAGCAGTACTTC